A single TCR beta chain is shown here with its context. Its antigen is not known. This entry is derived from a study of beta chain features in type 1 diabetes. Findings and caveats of the study: Within each of all four CD4+ subsets, Type 1 diabetes patients had TCRB CDR3s that were moderately but significantly shorter. Diminished insertions and augmented deletions at VDJ junctions characterized type 1 diabetes patients. Patients' naive, central memory and Treg TCRB repertoires seemed closer to one another than those of healthy donors.

CD4+ cells of the naive, central memory, regulatory and stem cell-like memory types were sorted via CD45RO/CCR7/CD25/CD127/CD95/CD27. cDNA synthesis used the whole RNA isolate, giving expressed TCRB sequences. The repertoire was sequenced with immunoSEQ multiplex PCR; TCRdb's copy has only in-frame clones and lacks some. The data contain 250,000 to 300,000 clones, 20% to 25% of them seen just once; the ten biggest clones take up approximately 0.011%. What was sequenced was naive CD4+ T cells from blood. The receptor comes from a woman between 25 and 40 years old with type 1 diabetes.

CDR3 sequence reads: CASSVETGTQYF. DNA for the CDR3: TGTGCCAGTAGTGTCGAAACGGGGACCCAGTACTTC. This chain connects TRBV19 to TRBJ2-5; D gene unclear. V lost 5 bases and J lost 7, with 11 bases in between. Germline V gene sequence: CDR1 LNHDA, CDR2 SQIVND (reference sequence). This CDR3 contains 12 residues.